The T cell receptor (beta chain) under discussion was sequenced for a study of beta chain features in type 1 diabetes. There are 13 residues in the CDR3. Trimming cost V 4 bases and J 2 bases, with 9 bases left between them. The germline V gene has CDR1 SGDLS and CDR2 YYNGEE. The study's findings and limits: Sequencing from cDNA could over-represent high-TCR-expressing cells.

A remark on this clone: The antigen is unknown.

Of the isolated RNA, all was reverse transcribed, and so the sequenced material was expressed TCRB transcripts. Roughly 3.6 million reads on average were seen across naive, central memory and regulatory T cell samples. This table comes from immunoSEQ multiplex PCR, and its TCRdb copy is limited to in-frame clones, with some not included. The profile covers 130,000 to 150,000 clones, with around 51% appearing a single time and around 0.43% taken by the ten largest. Heparinised blood was drawn once per donor, averaging about 116 mL. Each sorted population was over 98% pure. The receptor comes from a young man in good health. V gene TRBV9 combines with J gene TRBJ1-2, with D maybe TRBD1 (5 bases). Sequencing was carried out using Tregs from blood. Here the CDR3 DNA reads TGTGCCAGCAGCCGAGGACAAAACTATGGCTACACCTTC. Translation gives CASSRGQNYGYTF.